This T cell receptor beta chain was recorded in a study of T cells in localized non-small cell lung cancer (dated by TCRdb to 2018 to 2020). Notes on the research overall: The study examined T cell repertoires in 200 to 300 patients with early-stage NSCLC and compared tumors with uninvolved tumor-adjacent lungs. The cohort consisted of a few hundred treatment-naive NSCLC patients whose localized lung tumors had been resected. Of the NSCLC patients, about 130 were male and around 99 were female, and the mean age was approximately 64 years.

Here is what the overall study found, with its caveats: Because the study design was exploratory, TCR variables were selected using unadjusted p-values without false-discovery rate correction. Because multi-region tumor sequencing was not done, intratumor heterogeneity could not be ruled out. Of the top 100 tumor clones, a median of roughly 60 were detected in paired uninvolved adjacent lung; approximately 30 were also among that lung's top 100. Higher T cell density in blood was associated with longer overall survival, whereas higher clonality in adjacent lung was associated with shorter survival. Uninvolved tumor-adjacent lung showed the highest T cell clonality, higher than tumor, which suggests more focused antigenic responses in the uninvolved tumor-adjacent lung.

The immunoSEQ Assay was used to sequence TCR beta CDR3 regions from DNA. The study's own analysis went as follows. T cell density was computed as TCR beta template counts normalized to usable DNA estimated by amplifying housekeeping genes. Richness was estimated with the preseqR package, extrapolating to 400,000 templates for PBMC samples and 120,000 templates for tissue samples. Clonality was defined as one minus Pielou's evenness. Tissue-enriched TCRs were identified through differential abundance testing performed on productive amino-acid clonotypes, with a minimum total count of 5 and an alpha of 0.1. Repertoire overlap between compartments was quantified with the Jaccard Index and Morisita Overlap Index. TCR beta CDR3s were clustered by GLIPH together with public tetramer-defined viral CDR3s, and at least three viral sequences plus V-gene enrichment were required for viral motifs. TCRdb carries this immuneACCESS record with in-frame sequences only. Its versions omit some clonotypes, under half of them owing to an unresolved V gene in the studies checked, with the rest unexplained. The V and J calls and the clone size are those of that table, but D and trimming were determined from the DNA. Counted in this sample were more than 15,000 clones; roughly nine tenths of them appeared once. The ten largest clones represent 2.5% to 3% of the sample.

V drops 0 bases and J drops 7 bases, leaving 4 bases in between. CDR1 SGHTS and CDR2 YDEGEE were looked up in the germline V gene. Measured from the cysteine to the phenylalanine, the CDR3 is 11 residues long. Solely the CDR3 DNA is kept, with 33 bases framed from the first base. At diagnosis, peripheral blood, uninvolved tumor-adjacent lung and tumor were collected and stored as a combination of fresh-frozen and FFPE material. Blood samples were analyzed as peripheral blood mononuclear cells for TCR repertoire profiling. As regards this clone: This receptor's antigen is unknown. Base-call qualities are not available, and no considerably larger clone is one nucleotide away.

Material: peripheral blood, obtained before any cancer treatment. This sequence uses TRBV5-8 and TRBJ1-1, with the D gene uncertain. This clonotype originated in a woman aged 35-75 years with stage I lung adenocarcinoma. The DNA is as follows: TGTGCCAGCAGCTTGGGGTTTGAAGCTTTCTTT. Its translation is CASSLGFEAFF.